A single sample gave rise to the 22 T cell receptor beta chains below, sequenced in a study of cytomegalovirus exposure and HLA in healthy donors. The method was immunoSEQ multiplex PCR; TCRdb's version includes in-frame clones alone and lacks a portion of them. The table records a few hundred thousand clones, roughly 87% of them present only once. What was sequenced was PBMCs. These TCRs come from a man aged 18 to 29 in good health and CMV-seropositive.

This sequence joins TRBV19 and TRBJ1-2; D is uncertain. Between the trimmed V and J ends, which lost 7 bases and 0 bases, there was a span of 15 bases. The CDR3 extends over 15 amino acids. The germline CDR1 and CDR2 sequences are LNHDA and SQIVND (reference sequence). CDR3 in DNA: TGTGCCAGTACCCCTTCGGGCGGATCTAACTATGGCTACACCTTC. It encodes CASTPSGGSNYGYTF.

The V and J genes are TRBV6-5 and TRBJ1-2; TRBD1 matches at 9 bases. The CDR3 covers 14 residues. CDR1 and CDR2 (germline): MNHEY, SVGAGI. The V segment lost 7 bases and the J segment 8 bases; nucleotides outside the gene matches: 11. The DNA of the CDR3 is TGTGCCAGCACCAGGGGGACAGGGATGAGAGGCTACACCTTC. Translating gives CASTRGTGMRGYTF.

CDR3 in DNA: TGCGCCAGCAGCAAGGGGAGGGAAGATGAGCAGTTCTTC. Amino acids: CASSKGREDEQFF. V and J are TRBV5-1 and TRBJ2-1, with 7 bases lining up with TRBD2. V shed 4 bases and J 8 bases; nucleotides not matched to a gene: 6. Germline CDR1 is SGHRS and CDR2 is YFSETQ. The CDR3 extends over 13 amino acids.

This chain links TRBV30 with TRBJ1-3; D ambiguous. This CDR3 region has 11 residues. Germline assignment: CDR1 GTSNPN and CDR2 SVGIG (reference sequence). V lost 0 bases and J 5 bases, leaving 2 bases between the germline ends. The CDR3 DNA reads TGTGCCTGGAGTGTAAGAAACACCATATATTTT. Translated, it gives CAWSVRNTIYF.

The chain carries TRBV28 and TRBJ2-7; either TRBD1 or TRBD2 may fit D (5 bases each). The CDR3 covers 14 residues. V shed 7 bases and J shed 0 bases, with 13 bases lying between them. In germline, CDR1 is MDHEN, CDR2 SYDVKM. The CDR3 sequence is CASTIRGSSYEQYF. CDR3 in DNA: TGTGCCAGCACCATCCGGGGCAGCTCCTACGAGCAGTACTTC.

The chain uses TRBV15 and TRBJ1-2, with TRBD1 matching 9 bases. CDR1 LNHNV and CDR2 YYDKDF come from the germline V gene (reference sequence). V gave up 7 bases and J gave up 8 bases; unmatched junction bases: 8. The CDR3 covers 13 residues. CDR3 bases: TGTGCCACCAAACAGGGGGCGGGAGAAGGCTACACCTTC. Translated: CATKQGAGEGYTF.

J is TRBJ2-1 and V is TRBV2, with 9 positions matching TRBD2. This CDR3 has 12 amino acids. Germline values: CDR1 SNHLY, CDR2 FYNNEI. J was trimmed by 12 bases and V by 3 bases; bases with no gene match: 3. The CDR3 spells CASSDSGRGQFF. DNA for the CDR3: TGTGCCAGCAGTGATAGCGGGAGAGGGCAGTTCTTC.

The genes are TRBV27 and TRBJ2-7; 10 nucleotides line up with TRBD1. The CDR3 spans 13 residues. Germline CDR1 reads MNHEY; CDR2 reads SMNVEV (reference sequence). After removal of 6 bases from V and 4 bases from J, the junction contained 3 bases not matched to a gene. The CDR3 protein is CASSWDRGYEQYF. The CDR3 bases are TGTGCCAGCAGCTGGGACAGGGGATACGAGCAGTACTTC.

Comment on this clone: Distinct nucleotide sequences in the sample also encode this CDR3. The chain combines TRBV10-3 with TRBJ1-2; D is uncertain. Trimming took 6 bases from V and 2 from J, leaving 10 bases between them. Germline V gene lookup returns CDR1 ENHRY and CDR2 SYGVKD. The CDR3 is made up of 13 amino acids. CDR3 bases: TGTGCCATCAGCGTTAACAGCAACTATGGCTACACCTTC. As protein: CAISVNSNYGYTF.

The chain links TRBV30 to TRBJ2-7; 8 nucleotides align to TRBD1. The ends lost 2 bases at V and 0 bases at J; junction bases unmatched: 6. Germline V gene data show CDR1 as GTSNPN and CDR2 as SVGIG (reference sequence). CDR3 length: 15 residues. The CDR3 bases are TGTGCCTGGAGTTACACAGGGGGTCCCTCCTACGAGCAGTACTTC. This encodes CAWSYTGGPSYEQYF. Together with reference TRBV30 and TRBJ2-7, the CDR3 gives the full variable domain: SQTIHQWPATLVQPVGSPLSLECTVEGTSNPNLYWYRQAAGRGLQLLFYSVGIGQISSEVPQNLSASRPQDRQFILSSKKLLLSDSGFYLCAWSYTGGPSYEQYFGPGTRLTVT.

The V call is TRBV18, the J call TRBJ1-2; 8 bases fit TRBD1. CDR1 is KGHSH and CDR2 is LQKENI in the germline V gene. This CDR3 is 14 amino acids long. The J segment lost 8 bases and the V segment lost 3 bases, leaving 8 bases of the junction unmatched. The CDR3 reads CASSPPGQAPGYTF. CDR3 coding DNA: TGTGCCAGCTCACCCCCGGGACAGGCCCCAGGCTACACCTTC.

As DNA, the CDR3 is TGTGCCAGCAGTTCCGGGGAAGGACGGGTGGGTGAGCAGTTCTTC. Protein product: CASSSGEGRVGEQFF. The genes are TRBV6-5 and TRBJ2-1; TRBD2 is a possible D gene (5 bases). Germline V gives CDR1 MNHEY, CDR2 SVGAGI. V was clipped by 4 bases and J by 9 bases, with 19 bases between them. This CDR3 has 15 residues.

The chain carries TRBV6-1 and TRBJ1-2, with D maybe TRBD1 (5 bases). Trimming removed 8 bases from V and 1 base from J, with 11 bases in between. Germline V gene lookup returns CDR1 MNHNS and CDR2 SASEGT. This CDR3 region has 13 residues. CDR3 loop: CASPGKDNYGYTF. DNA of the CDR3: TGTGCCAGCCCAGGGAAAGATAACTATGGCTACACCTTC.

The chain employs TRBV11-2 and TRBJ2-7; TRBD2 is a possible D gene (5 bases). This CDR3 region has 15 residues. Trimming took off 7 bases at V and 6 bases at J, with 22 bases between the two ends. CDR1 is SGHAT and CDR2 is FQNNGV in the germline V gene. The CDR3 DNA reads as TGTGCCAGCACCCCCGTTAGGATAGGGAGTGGCGAGCAGTACTTC. Translated, it gives CASTPVRIGSGEQYF.

The rearrangement uses TRBV2 and TRBJ1-3; D is ambiguous. There are 16 residues in the CDR3. Germline lookup yields CDR1 SNHLY and CDR2 FYNNEI. V was trimmed by 0 bases and J by 3 bases, leaving 12 bases between them. CDR3 sequence (DNA): TGTGCCAGCAGTGAAGCGTCAGGCTGGATTGGAAACACCATATATTTT. This gives the protein CASSEASGWIGNTIYF.

The V call is TRBV5-6, the J call TRBJ2-5; D gene ambiguous. Germline V gives CDR1 SGHDT, CDR2 YYEEEE. V lost 2 bases and J lost 3, with 2 bases in between. This CDR3 contains 11 residues. CDR3 nucleotides: TGTGCCAGCAGCTTCGAAGAGACCCAGTACTTC. Its protein is CASSFEETQYF.

The genes are TRBV6-6 and TRBJ1-5; D is unclear. This CDR3 region has 14 residues. V was cut by 6 bases and J by 9 bases, with 18 bases left in between. The V gene's germline CDR1 is MNHNY and CDR2 SVGAGI (reference sequence). The DNA of the CDR3 is TGTGCCAGCAGAGCGAGGGCTACGGGAATGCCCCAGCATTTT. Translation: CASRARATGMPQHF.

The gene calls are TRBV6-6 and TRBJ1-5; the D is unclear. Germline V CDR1 and CDR2: MNHNY, SVGAGI (reference sequence). The CDR3 sequence is 14 residues long. Trimming pared 4 bases from V and 7 bases from J, leaving 14 bases between. The CDR3 loop is CASSSGLESQPQHF. The CDR3, as DNA: TGTGCCAGCAGTTCAGGCCTGGAGTCCCAGCCCCAGCATTTT.

This chain connects TRBV15 to TRBJ1-5; D is undetermined. The length of the CDR3 is 15 residues. V lost 3 bases to trimming and J lost 7 bases, with 16 bases between them. CDR1 LNHNV and CDR2 YYDKDF come from the germline V gene (reference sequence). CDR3 sequence (DNA): TGTGCCACCAGCAGGGAGTCTAGGGTTGAGCAGCCCCAGCATTTT. Protein: CATSRESRVEQPQHF.

The rearrangement links TRBV6-1 to TRBJ2-7, with TRBD1 matching over 11 bases. The length of the CDR3 is 15 residues. The germline V gene encodes CDR1 MNHNS and CDR2 SASEGT. V shed 3 bases and J 3 bases; nucleotides not matched to a gene: 4. The CDR3 nucleotides read TGTGCCAGCAGTGAGACCGGGACAGGGGGCTACGAGCAGTACTTC. Translation gives CASSETGTGGYEQYF.

The chain couples TRBV5-6 to TRBJ2-2; D perhaps matches TRBD2 (6 bases). This CDR3 comprises 16 residues. The germline V gene has CDR1 SGHDT and CDR2 YYEEEE. V gave up 6 bases and J gave up 4 bases, with 19 bases separating them. CDR3 nucleotide sequence: TGTGCCAGCACCCCCGGGATGCGGGAAATCACCGGGGAGCTGTTTTTT. Encoded protein: CASTPGMREITGELFF.

This clone was counted between two and nine times. V and J are TRBV4-2 and TRBJ2-1; no firm D call. The V end lost 1 base, the J end lost 4 bases, and 5 bases lay between the germline ends. This CDR3 has 13 amino acids. Germline-derived CDR1 and CDR2 are LGHNA and YNFKEQ. The CDR3 DNA is TGTGCCAGCAGCCAAGTCGGGTACAATGAGCAGTTCTTC. This codes for CASSQVGYNEQFF.